This TCR beta chain stems from a study of OX40 agonist ivuxolimab in advanced cancers. At the level of the whole study: Ivuxolimab, which targeted the costimulatory receptor OX40 (CD134), was an agonistic, fully human IgG2 monoclonal antibody. Of the approximately 54 dose-escalation patients, hepatocellular carcinoma was present in about 20, melanoma in about 15, renal cell carcinoma in 9 and head and neck cancer in 9. Partial responses were achieved by three dose-escalation patients, of whom one had hepatocellular carcinoma and two had cutaneous melanoma. The dose-escalation cohort was roughly 80% male with a mean age of approximately 60 years, ranging from roughly 23 to 85. Intravenous ivuxolimab was administered to patients every 2 weeks at six dose levels: 0.01, 0.1, 0.3, 1.5, 3 and 10 mg/kg. Patients were allowed to have had prior anti-PD-1, anti-PD-L1 or anti-CTLA-4 therapy, and more than 35% of the dose-escalation patients had been treated with checkpoint inhibitors. The paper describes the monotherapy dose-escalation part (N ≈ 50 patients) of the phase I trial of ivuxolimab. The purpose of peripheral TCRbeta sequencing was to test whether ivuxolimab changed TCR sequence diversity and led to clonal T-cell expansion.

This clone was seen once. The antigen it recognizes is unknown. Base qualities were left out, and no much larger clone turns up one base away. Patients with a history of autoimmune disease or receiving systemic immunosuppression were excluded from the trial. Peripheral blood for TCR sequencing was collected from all dose cohorts at baseline, on cycle 4 day 1, and on cycle 7 day 1. Samples were obtained from an open-label, multicenter, first-in-human phase I dose-escalation trial of ivuxolimab. The trial enrolled adults with locally advanced or metastatic head and neck squamous cell, hepatocellular, melanoma or renal cell carcinoma. Before TCR sequencing, CD4+ and CD8+ T cells were separately sorted from peripheral blood. Study-wide findings and limitations: Low levels of normalized T-cell clonal expansion were also shown by some nonresponding patients. In the 0.1-3.0 mg/kg groups, partial responders were among the patients with the lowest normalized peripheral clonal expansion, particularly in CD8+ T cells. The antigen specificity of the clonally expanded peripheral T cells was not determined. Clonal expansion of both CD4+ and CD8+ blood T cells was observed from baseline to week 6 at doses 0.1 to 3.0 mg/kg. On average, CD8+ T cells showed more expanded clones than CD4+ T cells after ivuxolimab.

Genomic DNA was isolated from the sorted cells so that the TCRbeta CDR3 region could be sequenced. TCRbeta CDR3 regions were sequenced using the immunoSEQ Assay. TCRdb retrieved this table from immuneACCESS and kept in-frame rearrangements only. Not all clones are present; in checked studies, unresolved V genes account for under half, and no reason is known for the remainder. The sample contains approximately 79,000 clones, 94% of them found a single time. Just over 20% of the sample rests with the top ten. The CDR3 measures 14 amino acids from cysteine to phenylalanine. The CDR3 DNA has 42 bases and is translated from base 1. From V the trimming removes 4 bases and from J it removes 4 bases, while the gene matches leave 2 bases of the junction unaccounted for. The germline V gene yields MRHNA for CDR1 and SNTAGT for CDR2.

The sequence was obtained from an adult with an advanced solid tumor such as melanoma, head and neck, liver or kidney cancer. The rearrangement combines TRBV6-4 with TRBJ2-1; TRBD2 agrees with 9 junctional bases. This material consisted of CD4+ or CD8+ T cells sorted from blood, taken in a trial of the OX40 agonist ivuxolimab. The nucleotide sequence is given as TGTGCCAGCAGTGCCCTAGCGGGGTACAATGAGCAGTTCTTC. It translates to CASSALAGYNEQFF.